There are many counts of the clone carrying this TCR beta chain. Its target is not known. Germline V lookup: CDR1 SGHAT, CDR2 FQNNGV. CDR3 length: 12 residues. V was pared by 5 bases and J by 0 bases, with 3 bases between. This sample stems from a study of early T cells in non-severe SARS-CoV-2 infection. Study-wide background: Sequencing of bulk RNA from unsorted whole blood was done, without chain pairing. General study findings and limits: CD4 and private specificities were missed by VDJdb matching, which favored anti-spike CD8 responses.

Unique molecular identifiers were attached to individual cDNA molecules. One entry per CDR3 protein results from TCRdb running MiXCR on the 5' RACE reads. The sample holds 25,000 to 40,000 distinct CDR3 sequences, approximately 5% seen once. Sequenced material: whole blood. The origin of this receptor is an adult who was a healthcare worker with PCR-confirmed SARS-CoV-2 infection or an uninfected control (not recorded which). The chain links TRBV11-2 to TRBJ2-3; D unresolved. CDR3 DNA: TGTGCCAGCAGCCTCAGCACAGATACGCAGTATTTT. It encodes CASSLSTDTQYF.